A selection of T cell receptor beta chains follows, all from one sample in a study of shared clonotypes between healthy human individuals. The repertoire was sequenced with immunoSEQ multiplex PCR; TCRdb's copy has only in-frame clones and lacks some. Here the sample spans 2 million or so clones, over 85% being singletons. Sequencing input: naive CD8+ T cells sorted from blood. Every receptor here comes from a man aged 18 to 30 in good health. Both conserved end residues are part of each CDR3. The order of the fields is clone size, V gene, J gene, D gene, CDR3 DNA, CDR3 protein. A D gene is named only where the DNA matches it firmly. The size field is filled for only some rows; it gives once, few, many or a size class.

>.|TRBV11-3|TRBJ2-5|.
TGTGCCAGCAGCATCTCTCGAGAGACCCAGTACTTC
CASSISRETQYF
>.|TRBV14|TRBJ1-6|.
TGTGCCAGCAGCCAAGCATATTCACCCCTCCACTTT
CASSQAYSPLHF
>.|TRBV4-3|TRBJ1-6|TRBD1
TGCGCCAGCAGCCAAATGGAGAGCAGCGGGACAGGGGTTAATTCACCCCTCCACTTT
CASSQMESSGTGVNSPLHF
>.|TRBV5-6|TRBJ2-7|TRBD2
TGTGCCAGCAGCCTTAGCGGGGGGGCCAACGAGCAGTACTTC
CASSLSGGANEQYF
>.|TRBV28|TRBJ1-5|.
TGTGCCAGCAGCCGAGGGGAGGGCTGGGGTCAGCCCCAGCATTTT
CASSRGEGWGQPQHF
>.|TRBV19|TRBJ2-7|TRBD1
TGTGCCAGTAGTCGGGACAGTCAAGGCTCCTACGAGCAGTACTTC
CASSRDSQGSYEQYF
>.|TRBV9|TRBJ2-6|.
TGTGCCAGCAGCGTAGATCAGGGTTTCTCTGGGGCCAACGTCCTGACTTTC
CASSVDQGFSGANVLTF
>.|TRBV5-4|TRBJ2-1|TRBD2
TGTGCCAGCAGCTCCTTCGGTAGCGGGACCAATGAGCAGTTCTTC
CASSSFGSGTNEQFF
>once|TRBV7-9|TRBJ2-7|TRBD1
TGTGCCAGCAGCTTAGTGGGAGCGGGACAGGGGGACTACGAGCAGTACTTC
CASSLVGAGQGDYEQYF
>.|TRBV5-4|TRBJ2-2|TRBD2
TGTGCCAGCAGCCTCCGGGGACTAGTGTCCGGGGAGCTGTTTTTT
CASSLRGLVSGELFF
>.|TRBV7-6|TRBJ2-1|.
TGTGCCAGCAGCGAAGCGCCAGGGGGGAGTGTCAATGAGCAGTTCTTC
CASSEAPGGSVNEQFF
>once|TRBV11-2|TRBJ1-2|TRBD1
TGTGCCAGCAGCTCAGGGGGGGCCTATGGCTACACCTTC
CASSSGGAYGYTF
>.|TRBV9|TRBJ2-5|.
TGTGCCAGCAGCGACCCCCAGAGAGAGACCCAGTACTTC
CASSDPQRETQYF
>.|TRBV10-1|TRBJ2-1|.
TGCGCCAGCAGTGAGTCAACGACCGGGCCCAGCGGGAATGAGCAGTTCTTC
CASSESTTGPSGNEQFF
>.|TRBV7-9|TRBJ2-3|TRBD2
TGTGCCAGCAGCTTAGCGGCTAGCGGGAGTGATTACACAGATACGCAGTATTTT
CASSLAASGSDYTDTQYF
>.|TRBV7-9|TRBJ2-3|TRBD2
TGTGCCAGCAGCCTACTAGCGGGAGTCACAGATACGCAGTATTTT
CASSLLAGVTDTQYF
>.|TRBV30|TRBJ1-1|.
TGTGCCTGGGGCGGGGGGACTGAAGCTTTCTTT
CAWGGGTEAFF
>.|TRBV27|TRBJ2-1|TRBD2
TGTGCCAGCAGTCCCAGCGGGAGTGAGCAGTTCTTC
CASSPSGSEQFF
>.|TRBV27|TRBJ2-3|.
TGTGCCAGCCGAGACGGGACTAGCACAGATACGCAGTATTTT
CASRDGTSTDTQYF
>once|TRBV15|TRBJ2-7|.
TGTGCCACCAGCAGAGATGTGTCCAGGGCCTGGTACGAGCAGTACTTC
CATSRDVSRAWYEQYF